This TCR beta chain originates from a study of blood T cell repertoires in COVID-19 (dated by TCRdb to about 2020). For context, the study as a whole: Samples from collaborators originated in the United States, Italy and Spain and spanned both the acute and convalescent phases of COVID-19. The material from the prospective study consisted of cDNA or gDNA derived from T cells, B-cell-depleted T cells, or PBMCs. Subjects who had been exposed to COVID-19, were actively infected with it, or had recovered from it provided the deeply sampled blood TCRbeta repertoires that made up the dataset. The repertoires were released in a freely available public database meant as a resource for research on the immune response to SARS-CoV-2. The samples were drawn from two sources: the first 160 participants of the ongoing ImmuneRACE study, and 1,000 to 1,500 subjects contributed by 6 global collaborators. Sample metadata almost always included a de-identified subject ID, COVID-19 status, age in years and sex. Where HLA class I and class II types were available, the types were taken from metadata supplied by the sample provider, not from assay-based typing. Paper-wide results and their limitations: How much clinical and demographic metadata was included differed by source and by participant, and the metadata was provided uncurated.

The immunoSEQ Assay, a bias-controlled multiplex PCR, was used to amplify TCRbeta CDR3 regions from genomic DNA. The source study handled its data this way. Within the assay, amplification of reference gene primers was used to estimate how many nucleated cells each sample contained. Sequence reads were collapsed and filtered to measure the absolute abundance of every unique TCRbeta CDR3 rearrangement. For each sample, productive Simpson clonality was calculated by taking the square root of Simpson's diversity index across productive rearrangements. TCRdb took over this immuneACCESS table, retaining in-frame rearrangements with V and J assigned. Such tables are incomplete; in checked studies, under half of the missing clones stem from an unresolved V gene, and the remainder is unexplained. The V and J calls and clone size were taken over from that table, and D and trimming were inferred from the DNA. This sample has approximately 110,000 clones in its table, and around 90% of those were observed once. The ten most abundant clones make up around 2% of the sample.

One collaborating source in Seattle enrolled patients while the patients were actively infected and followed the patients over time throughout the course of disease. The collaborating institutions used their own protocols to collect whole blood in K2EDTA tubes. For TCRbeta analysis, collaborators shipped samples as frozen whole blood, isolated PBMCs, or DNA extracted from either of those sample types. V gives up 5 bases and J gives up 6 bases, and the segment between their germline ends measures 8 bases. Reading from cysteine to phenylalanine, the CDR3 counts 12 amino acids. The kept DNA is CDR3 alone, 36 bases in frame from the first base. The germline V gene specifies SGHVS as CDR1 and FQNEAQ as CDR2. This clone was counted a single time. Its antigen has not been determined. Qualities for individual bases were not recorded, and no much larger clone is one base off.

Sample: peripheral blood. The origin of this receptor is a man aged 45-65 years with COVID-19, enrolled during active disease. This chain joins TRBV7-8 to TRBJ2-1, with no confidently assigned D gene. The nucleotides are TGTGCCAGCAGCCTCGCGGCCAATGAGCAGTTCTTC. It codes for CASSLAANEQFF.